This T cell receptor beta chain was obtained from a study of T cells in Graves' hyperthyroidism and ophthalmopathy. This clonotype occurred many times. Amplified TCR beta CDR3 regions came from RNA transcripts. Carried out on the TCR CDR3, a first-round RT-PCR used the HTBI primer set. TCRdb reprocessed the multiplex PCR reads with MiXCR, giving one entry per CDR3 protein. The sample comprises about 480,000 distinct CDR3 sequences, approximately 15% of which are singletons, and 15% to 20% rests with the top ten. This CDR3 is 16 amino acids long. Germline V lookup: CDR1 SGDLS, CDR2 YYNGEE. V shed 4 bases, J shed 7 bases, and the junction held 12 bases outside the gene matches.

The specimen was blood. The sequence was obtained from a woman in her late teens or twenties with Graves' hyperthyroidism. V and J are TRBV9 and TRBJ2-1, with 9 bases that match TRBD2. The CDR3 DNA reads TGTGCCAGCAGCACCCCTTCAGCGGGAGGAGGGAATGAGCAGTTCTTC. It is translated as CASSTPSAGGGNEQFF.